This T cell receptor (beta chain) came from a study of blood T cell repertoires in COVID-19. As for the study in general: COVID-19 samples collected from the United States, Italy and Spain covered acute and convalescent phases. T cells, B-cell-depleted T cells, or PBMCs provided the cDNA or gDNA that served as material.

Measured with immunoSEQ multiplex PCR; TCRdb has only the in-frame clones, and not every one. The table has about 180,000 clones, about 88% seen once. The sequence was obtained from a woman aged 25 to 39 with active or convalescent COVID-19. Sequencing input: peripheral blood.

The CDR3 region has the DNA TGTGCCAGTAGTCTGGAGACCAGCACAGATACGCAGTATTTT. Protein sequence: CASSLETSTDTQYF. The chain uses TRBV19 and TRBJ2-3; no clear D. Germline CDR1 is LNHDA and CDR2 is SQIVND (reference sequence). The CDR3 extends over 14 amino acids. V was shortened by 5 bases and J by 0 bases, with 9 bases between the two germline ends.